The 14 T cell receptor beta chains given below trace back to one sample, sequenced in a study of blood T cell repertoires in COVID-19. Profiling relied on immunoSEQ multiplex PCR, and the TCRdb table lists in-frame clones only, not all of them. The sample consists of over 150,000 clones, less than 85% of them appearing once. The sample comprised peripheral blood. The receptors shown here come from a woman in her 50s with acute or convalescent COVID-19.

This chain connects TRBV3-1 (or the pseudogene TRBV3-2) to TRBJ2-1; TRBD1 matches at 8 bases. The CDR3 totals 14 residues. Germline V CDR1 and CDR2: LGHDT, YNNKEL (reference sequence). J gave up 8 bases and V 4 bases, and 7 bases lay outside the gene matches. CDR3 region: CASSPRQGSHEQFF. The CDR3 nucleotides read TGTGCCAGCAGCCCCCGACAGGGGAGCCATGAGCAGTTCTTC.

The genes are TRBV6-1 and TRBJ2-7, with 11 bases identical to TRBD2. Germline V lookup: CDR1 MNHNS, CDR2 SASEGT. V trimming: 2 bases; J trimming: 4 bases; junction bases outside the gene matches: 1. CDR3 length: 14 residues. CDR3 nucleotide sequence: TGTGCCAGCAGTGAAACTAGCGGGAGTTACGAGCAGTACTTC. Translating it yields CASSETSGSYEQYF.

This clone was recorded a few times. The chain joins TRBV19 to TRBJ2-1, with TRBD2 matching 13 bases. V gave up 7 bases and J gave up 5 bases; unmatched junction bases: 5. The CDR3 sequence is 15 residues long. The germline V gene has CDR1 LNHDA and CDR2 SQIVND (reference sequence). In nucleotides, the CDR3 is TGTGCCAGTAATCCGACTAGCGGGAGGAACAATGAGCAGTTCTTC. This sequence encodes CASNPTSGRNNEQFF.

The V call is TRBV7-2, the J call TRBJ2-3; the match to TRBD2 covers 14 bases. Germline values: CDR1 SGHTA, CDR2 FQGNSA. The CDR3 spans 17 residues. V lost 10 bases, J lost 0 bases, and 9 bases stayed unmatched. CDR3 DNA: TGTGCCACTGCCCCCGGACTAGCGGGGGGAAGCACAGATACGCAGTATTTT. Protein product: CATAPGLAGGSTDTQYF.

The chain is built from TRBV30 and TRBJ2-7; tentatively, D is TRBD2 (6 bases). The germline V gene encodes CDR1 GTSNPN and CDR2 SVGIG (reference sequence). This CDR3 is built from 10 residues. Trimming left V 2 bases short and J 9 bases short, with 8 bases between. This CDR3 is CAWSRDLQYF. CDR3 nucleotide sequence: TGTGCCTGGAGTAGGGACTTGCAGTACTTC.

The gene calls are TRBV2 and TRBJ1-5, with a weak D call TRBD1 (5 bases). CDR3 length equals 12 residues. Deletions cut 6 bases from V and 7 bases from J, with 10 bases between. Germline loops: CDR1 SNHLY, CDR2 FYNNEI. DNA of the CDR3: TGTGCCAGCAGCGGGGAGGGGCAGCCCCAGCATTTT. Its translation is CASSGEGQPQHF.

Details on this clone: At one boundary the junction diverges from the germline segment, which might be a read error. In the same sample, other DNA sequences code for this CDR3. The J gene is TRBJ2-1, the V gene TRBV4-2; TRBD2 might be the D (7 bases). CDR1 and CDR2 from the germline V gene are LGHNA and YNFKEQ. The CDR3 is 18 amino acids. CDR3 region: CASSQDLGGAANSNEQFF. The CDR3 DNA follows: TGTGCCAGCAGCCAAGATCTGGGGGGGGCCGCTAACTCAAATGAACAGTTCTTC.

This chain uses TRBV6-6 with TRBJ2-7, with a possible D match to TRBD1 (5 bases). Germline V gene lookup returns CDR1 MNHNY and CDR2 SVGAGI (reference sequence). The CDR3 runs 14 residues. Trimming shortened V by 6 bases and J by 3 bases, and 15 bases separated the two germline ends. The CDR3 nucleotides are TGTGCCAGCAGCCAGGAAGGGGTGCGCTACGAGCAGTACTTC. Translating gives CASSQEGVRYEQYF.

This clone has more than one count but fewer than ten. The rearrangement joins TRBV7-6 to TRBJ1-6; D call uncertain. CDR3 length: 18 amino acids. The ends were cut back, 8 bases at V and 9 bases at J, with 29 bases in the middle. Germline lookup yields CDR1 SGHVS and CDR2 FNYEAQ. CDR3 bases: TGTGCCAGCCCCAGAATTCGCTTTATCAGGAAAGTAGGTTCACCCCTCCACTTT. Translation gives CASPRIRFIRKVGSPLHF.

This clone was observed a few times. The chain has TRBV12-3 or TRBV12-4 and TRBJ1-2, with TRBD1 identical over 8 bases. The V segment lost 4 bases and the J segment 8 bases; nucleotides outside the gene matches: 3. The CDR3 covers 12 residues. CDR3 in DNA: TGTGCCAGCAGTTCGACAGGGGCCGGCTACACCTTC. Its protein product is CASSSTGAGYTF.

V and J are TRBV4-3 and TRBJ1-5; a weak D match, TRBD1 (5 bases). CDR3 length: 15 amino acids. The V gene's germline CDR1 is LGHNA and CDR2 YSLEER. V lost 0 bases to trimming and J lost 4 bases, with 10 bases between them. The DNA of the CDR3 is TGCGCCAGCAGCCAAGAAAGGGGTGGGAATCAGCCCCAGCATTTT. Protein product: CASSQERGGNQPQHF.

The chain joins TRBV10-1 to TRBJ2-1; 7 nucleotides match TRBD1. V was clipped by 6 bases and J by 0 bases; unmatched bases: 5. The CDR3 loop spans 15 amino acids. CDR1 is WNHNN and CDR2 is SYGVQD in the germline V gene (reference sequence). The CDR3 DNA reads as TGCGCCAGCAGCCGGGACAGCAGCTCCTACAATGAGCAGTTCTTC. This sequence encodes CASSRDSSSYNEQFF.

This CDR3 reads CATSDWRDEQYF. The CDR3 bases are TGTGCCACCAGTGATTGGAGAGACGAGCAGTACTTC. The chain couples TRBV24-1 to TRBJ2-7; D is ambiguous. Germline V gene data show CDR1 as KGHDR and CDR2 as SFDVKD. CDR3 size: 12 residues. V gave up 2 bases and J gave up 5 bases, with 6 bases separating them.

J is TRBJ2-7 and V is TRBV3-1 (or the pseudogene TRBV3-2); tentatively, D is TRBD1 (6 bases). CDR1 is LGHDT and CDR2 is YNNKEL in the germline V gene (reference sequence). Trimming shortened V by 1 base and J by 11 bases, and 15 bases separated the two germline ends. This CDR3 comprises 13 residues. The CDR3 here is CASSQGGRGKEYF. CDR3 bases: TGTGCCAGCAGCCAAGGGGGAAGGGGGAAGGAGTACTTC.